This T cell receptor (beta chain) emerged from a study of blood T cell repertoires in COVID-19. Some clones are missing from TCRdb's copy, which holds only in-frame ones; the method was immunoSEQ multiplex PCR. The sample lists fewer than 350,000 clones, almost 90% occurring once. Germline CDR1 LGHDT, CDR2 YNNKEL (reference sequence). J gave up 7 bases and V 1 base, and 4 bases lay outside the gene matches. CDR3 length: 14 amino acids. The V gene is TRBV3-1 (or the pseudogene TRBV3-2), the J gene TRBJ2-1; 7 bases are shared with TRBD2. Sequencing was done on a sample of PBMCs or T cells enriched from blood (not recorded which). This receptor was taken from a woman between 18 and 29 years old with acute COVID-19. The CDR3 bases are TGTGCCAGCAGCCAAGCTAGCGGAGAAAATGAGCAGTTCTTC. Its protein product is CASSQASGENEQFF.